These 32 T cell receptor beta chains were all obtained from the same sample, sequenced in a study of graft-versus-host responses after intestinal transplantation. No antigen has been assigned to these receptors. Some clones are missing from TCRdb's copy, which holds only in-frame ones; the method was immunoSEQ multiplex PCR. The sample has around 100,000 clones; about 88% are singletons. The starting material was unstimulated CD4+ T cells sorted from spleen or lymph node cells, obtained before intestinal transplant. The receptors were gathered from a human donor who received an intestinal transplant.

V usage is TRBV4-1 and J usage is TRBJ1-2; no clear D. The CDR3 is 16 residues long. Trimming took 0 bases from V and 2 from J, leaving 13 bases between them. CDR1 is MGHRA, CDR2 YSYEKL, per germline. CDR3: CASSQDALLRNYGYTF. CDR3 coding DNA: TGCGCCAGCAGCCAAGATGCGTTACTGAGGAACTATGGCTACACCTTC.

The V gene is TRBV7-2, the J gene TRBJ2-2, with D possibly being TRBD1 (5 bases). V was clipped by 2 bases and J by 2 bases, with 9 bases between them. This CDR3 is 15 amino acids long. From germline, CDR1 is SGHTA and CDR2 FQGNSA. CDR3: CASSLKGSNTGELFF. The CDR3 nucleotides read TGTGCCAGCAGCTTAAAGGGGTCCAACACCGGGGAGCTGTTTTTT.

The rearrangement links TRBV5-3 to TRBJ1-1; 7 bases line up with TRBD1. TRBV5-3 is an ORF; its function is uncertain. The V gene end was trimmed by 3 bases and the J gene end by 3 bases; junction bases not matched to a gene: 2. The length of the CDR3 is 13 residues. The CDR3 DNA follows: TGTGCCAGAAGCTGGGACAGACACACTGAAGCTTTCTTT. It codes for CARSWDRHTEAFF.

The V and J genes are TRBV18 and TRBJ2-6; D gene unclear. With 6 bases removed from V and 1 base from J, the gap between germline ends came to 13 bases. The germline V gene encodes CDR1 KGHSH and CDR2 LQKENI. The CDR3 has 16 residues. CDR3 amino acids: CASSLTVPSGANVLTF. The DNA for the CDR3 is TGTGCCAGCTCCCTCACGGTGCCGTCTGGGGCCAACGTCCTGACTTTC.

This clone was seen only once. The genes are TRBV4-1 and TRBJ1-4; no clear D. Trimming pared 2 bases from V and 0 bases from J, leaving 19 bases between. Germline values: CDR1 MGHRA, CDR2 YSYEKL. The CDR3 runs 19 residues. CDR3 region: CASSQPKGRALATNEKLFF. As DNA, the CDR3 is TGCGCCAGCAGCCAACCAAAAGGACGGGCGCTTGCAACTAATGAAAAACTGTTTTTT.

The genes are TRBV11-2 and TRBJ2-5, with D unresolved. The CDR3 covers 13 residues. Trimming left V 0 bases short and J 2 bases short, with 4 bases between. In germline, CDR1 is SGHAT, CDR2 FQNNGV. CDR3 coding DNA: TGTGCCAGCAGCTTAGACAGGCAAGAGACCCAGTACTTC. Protein product: CASSLDRQETQYF. Full variable domain (outside the CDR3, taken from reference TRBV11-2 and TRBJ2-5): EAGVAQSPRYKIIEKRQSVAFWCNPISGHATLYWYQQILGQGPKLLIQFQNNGVVDDSQLPKDRFSAERLKGVDSTLKIQPAKLEDSAVYLCASSLDRQETQYFGPGTRLLVL.

The J gene is TRBJ2-7, the V gene TRBV6-1; no clear D gene. This CDR3 is built from 13 residues. Germline V gene lookup returns CDR1 MNHNS and CDR2 SASEGT. The V end lost 4 bases, the J end lost 0 bases, and 7 bases lay between the germline ends. CDR3 bases: TGTGCCAGCAGTGCGGACGGCTCCTACGAGCAGTACTTC. Its protein product is CASSADGSYEQYF.

The chain has TRBV7-6 and TRBJ2-4; tentatively, D is TRBD1 (6 bases). CDR1 and CDR2 (germline): SGHVS, FNYEAQ. The germline V and J ends were trimmed by 4 bases and 6 bases, with 16 bases remaining between them. This CDR3 spans 15 amino acids. DNA of the CDR3: TGTGCCAGCAGCTCCGATGGTGACAGGTCAAACATTCAGTACTTC. This sequence encodes CASSSDGDRSNIQYF. Together with reference TRBV7-6 and TRBJ2-4, the CDR3 gives the full variable domain: GAGVSQSPRYKVTKRGQDVALRCDPISGHVSLYWYRQALGQGPEFLTYFNYEAQQDKSGLPNDRFSAERPEGSISTLTIQRTEQRDSAMYRCASSSDGDRSNIQYFGAGTRLSVL.

The chain is built from TRBV14 and TRBJ2-7; TRBD2 might be the D (6 bases). Trimming took 4 bases from V and 1 from J, leaving 11 bases between them. The CDR3 sequence is 14 residues long. Germline V gives CDR1 SGHDN, CDR2 FVKESK. The CDR3 DNA reads as TGTGCCAGCAGCCCCATCGGACTATCCTACGAGCAGTACTTC. It yields the protein CASSPIGLSYEQYF.

This chain connects TRBV7-9 to TRBJ1-2, with D uncertain. Germline V gene lookup returns CDR1 SEHNR and CDR2 FQNEAQ (reference sequence). The V and J ends lost 3 bases and 3 bases respectively, with 11 bases between them. The CDR3 runs 14 residues. The CDR3 region is CASSFFGEDYGYTF. The CDR3 DNA is TGTGCCAGCAGCTTTTTTGGAGAGGACTATGGCTACACCTTC.

V usage is TRBV7-9 and J usage is TRBJ1-5; 9 bases are a match to TRBD1. The CDR3 length is 18 residues. The J segment lost 0 bases and the V segment lost 4 bases, leaving 10 bases of the junction unmatched. The germline CDR1 and CDR2 sequences are SEHNR and FQNEAQ (reference sequence). CDR3 nucleotides: TGTGCCAGCAGCTCCCCGGACAGGGGAGGCTTTAGCAATCAGCCCCAGCATTTT. Protein product: CASSSPDRGGFSNQPQHF.

V is TRBV6-5 and J is TRBJ1-5; no reliable D call. Trimming removed 6 bases from V and 0 bases from J, with 12 bases in between. Germline CDR1 reads MNHEY; CDR2 reads SVGAGI. This CDR3 comprises 15 residues. CDR3: CASRDQSDSNQPQHF. In DNA form, the CDR3 reads TGTGCCAGCAGGGACCAGAGTGATAGCAATCAGCCCCAGCATTTT.

This rearrangement joins TRBV5-1 to TRBJ1-3; the D is unclear. Germline V gives CDR1 SGHRS, CDR2 YFSETQ. The CDR3 runs 15 residues. Trimming left V 0 bases short and J 2 bases short, with 9 bases between. The CDR3 bases are TGCGCCAGCAGCTTGGAGCCGCAGGCTGGAAACACCATATATTTT. Amino acid sequence: CASSLEPQAGNTIYF.

The J gene is TRBJ1-6, the V gene TRBV7-9; 7 bases agree with TRBD1. V was pared by 5 bases and J by 10 bases, with 14 bases of the junction left unmatched. This CDR3 is built from 16 residues. Germline V gene lookup returns CDR1 SEHNR and CDR2 FQNEAQ (reference sequence). DNA of the CDR3: TGTGCCAGCAGCAAAACCCGGGACAGCTTTTCCTCACCCCTCCACTTT. Its translation: CASSKTRDSFSSPLHF.

This rearrangement joins TRBV2 to TRBJ1-5, with 9 positions matching TRBD1. V lost 7 bases, J lost 6 bases, and 7 bases stayed unmatched. Per the germline V gene, CDR1 is SNHLY and CDR2 is FYNNEI. This CDR3 has 14 amino acids. The DNA of the CDR3 is TGTGCCAGCAAGACAGGGGGGCAAGCTCAGCCCCAGCATTTT. It translates to CASKTGGQAQPQHF.

This clone was recorded a few times. V gene TRBV28 combines with J gene TRBJ1-2, with 9 bases aligning to TRBD1. Germline-derived CDR1 and CDR2 are MDHEN and SYDVKM. Trimming removed 6 bases from V and 8 bases from J; junction bases left unmatched: 7. The CDR3 sequence is 13 residues long. The CDR3, as DNA: TGTGCCAGCAGGCTGGGACAGGGAGGCGGCTACACCTTC. Its protein product is CASRLGQGGGYTF.

This clone was recorded only once. This chain connects TRBV11-1 to TRBJ1-1; D is possibly TRBD1 (6 bases). Germline assignment: CDR1 SGHAT and CDR2 FQDESV (reference sequence). CDR3 length: 14 residues. Deletions cut 1 base from V and 3 bases from J, with 9 bases between. Written as DNA, the CDR3 is TGTGCCAGCAGCTTAGGAGGGGGGGACACTGAAGCTTTCTTT. It translates to CASSLGGGDTEAFF.

V gene TRBV6-5 combines with J gene TRBJ2-7; tentative D call: TRBD1 (5 bases). The V gene's germline CDR1 is MNHEY and CDR2 SVGAGI. The CDR3 runs to 13 residues. Trimming shortened V by 2 bases and J by 6 bases, and 11 bases separated the two germline ends. For the CDR3, the DNA is TGTGCCAGCAGTTACCCCGGACATTCCGAGCAGTACTTC. Translated, it gives CASSYPGHSEQYF.

The J gene is TRBJ2-3, the V gene TRBV5-4, with 8 bases identical to TRBD2. CDR1 is SGHNT, CDR2 YYREEE, per germline (reference sequence). The CDR3 extends over 14 amino acids. Germline trimming cut 7 bases from V and 0 bases from J; bases unmatched to any gene: 4. The CDR3 sequence: CASHSGTSTDTQYF. As DNA, the CDR3 is TGTGCCAGCCATAGCGGGACGAGCACAGATACGCAGTATTTT. The whole variable domain, filled in from reference TRBV5-4 and TRBJ2-3, reads ETGVTQSPTHLIKTRGQQVTLRCSSQSGHNTVSWYQQALGQGPQFIFQYYREEENGRGNFPPRFSGLQFPNYSSELNVNALELDDSALYLCASHSGTSTDTQYFGPGTRLTVL.

This chain uses TRBV2 with TRBJ2-2, with D maybe TRBD1 (6 bases). The CDR3 spans 16 residues. Germline V CDR1 and CDR2: SNHLY, FYNNEI. V lost 6 bases and J lost 0, with 14 bases in between. The CDR3 DNA follows: TGTGCCAGCAGAGAAACAGGGAATCCGAACACCGGGGAGCTGTTTTTT. This encodes CASRETGNPNTGELFF.

The V and J genes are TRBV2 and TRBJ2-5; 7 positions agree with TRBD1. Germline V CDR1 and CDR2: SNHLY, FYNNEI. The length of the CDR3 is 13 residues. V trimming: 8 bases; J trimming: 0 bases; junction bases outside the gene matches: 3. CDR3: CASRQGHQETQYF. The DNA for the CDR3 is TGTGCCAGCCGACAGGGACACCAAGAGACCCAGTACTTC.

The gene calls are TRBV19 and TRBJ1-6; the D gene is possibly TRBD1 (5 bases). This CDR3 is 14 amino acids long. Trimming took off 9 bases at V and 4 bases at J, with 13 bases between the two ends. The V gene's germline CDR1 is LNHDA and CDR2 SQIVND (reference sequence). The CDR3 coding sequence is TGTGCCAGCTCCGACAGCGCTTATAATTCACCCCTCCACTTT. This encodes CASSDSAYNSPLHF.

CDR3 coding DNA: TGTGCCAGCAGGGGGACAGGGCGGGACACTGAAGCTTTCTTT. Amino acid sequence: CASRGTGRDTEAFF. V is TRBV6-5 and J is TRBJ1-1; 9 nucleotides match TRBD1. The CDR3 covers 14 residues. With 6 bases clipped from V and 3 bases from J, the junction kept 5 bases outside the gene matches. Per the germline V gene, CDR1 is MNHEY and CDR2 is SVGAGI.

This chain joins TRBV19 and TRBJ1-2; 8 bases are shared with TRBD1. The J segment lost 4 bases and the V segment lost 3 bases, leaving 13 bases of the junction unmatched. The CDR3 is 17 residues long. CDR1 is LNHDA, CDR2 SQIVND, per germline (reference sequence). Here the CDR3 DNA reads TGTGCCAGTAGTATCCGCCCGGGCAGGGGGCGGTCCTATGGCTACACCTTC. Protein product: CASSIRPGRGRSYGYTF.

The V gene is TRBV6-1, the J gene TRBJ2-2; tentative D call: TRBD2 (6 bases). The CDR3 spans 13 residues. Germline-derived CDR1 and CDR2 are MNHNS and SASEGT. V gave up 8 bases and J gave up 2 bases, with 9 bases separating them. The CDR3 region has the DNA TGTGCCAGCGGGGGGTTTAACACCGGGGAGCTGTTTTTT. This gives the protein CASGGFNTGELFF.

About this clone itself: This same CDR3 is encoded by further DNA sequences in the sample. The chain carries TRBV28 and TRBJ1-5; D call uncertain. The CDR3 extends over 14 amino acids. V shed 6 bases and J shed 6 bases, with 15 bases lying between them. The germline V gene encodes CDR1 MDHEN and CDR2 SYDVKM. The CDR3 coding sequence is TGTGCCAGCAGCCGGGCGGGTGTAGGTCAGCCCCAGCATTTT. This sequence encodes CASSRAGVGQPQHF.

This chain connects TRBV6-5 to TRBJ2-3, with unresolved D. Between the trimmed V and J ends, which lost 2 bases and 1 base, there was a span of 7 bases. Germline V gene lookup returns CDR1 MNHEY and CDR2 SVGAGI. The CDR3 totals 14 residues. The CDR3 protein is CASSYVGGTDTQYF. The CDR3, as DNA: TGTGCCAGCAGTTACGTTGGTGGCACAGATACGCAGTATTTT.

This clone was found once. This chain links TRBV6-5 with TRBJ1-4, with D maybe TRBD1 (5 bases). Germline loops: CDR1 MNHEY, CDR2 SVGAGI. The CDR3 runs 14 residues. This CDR3 is CATKRAGNHRQLFF. In DNA form, the CDR3 reads TGTGCTACCAAACGAGCAGGGAATCATCGACAACTGTTTTTT.

The J gene is TRBJ2-6, the V gene TRBV10-3; no clear D. This CDR3 is built from 18 residues. The V gene's germline CDR1 is ENHRY and CDR2 SYGVKD. V dropped 4 bases and J dropped 0 bases, with 16 bases sitting between them. The CDR3 is CAISGLFAGSSGANVLTF. For the CDR3, the DNA is TGTGCCATCAGTGGGTTGTTCGCAGGAAGCTCTGGGGCCAACGTCCTGACTTTC.

This sequence joins TRBV30 and TRBJ2-7; the D gene is possibly TRBD2 (6 bases). The CDR3 spans 12 residues. Germline lookup yields CDR1 GTSNPN and CDR2 SVGIG (reference sequence). Trimming pared 4 bases from V and 2 bases from J, leaving 9 bases between. CDR3 DNA: TGTGCCTGGAACACTAGCCCCTACGAGCAGTACTTC. It is translated as CAWNTSPYEQYF.

The chain uses TRBV5-4 and TRBJ1-4, with a weak D call TRBD1 (6 bases). V gave up 4 bases and J gave up 2 bases, with 15 bases separating them. Germline CDR1 reads SGHNT; CDR2 reads YYREEE (reference sequence). The CDR3 length is 16 residues. CDR3 sequence reads: CASSLGQGRTNEKLFF. In DNA form, the CDR3 reads TGTGCCAGCAGCCTTGGGCAGGGGAGGACTAATGAAAAACTGTTTTTT.

V usage is TRBV27 and J usage is TRBJ2-7; 8 bases are a match to TRBD2. Germline V gives CDR1 MNHEY, CDR2 SMNVEV (reference sequence). Trimming at V came to 6 bases and at J to 7 bases, leaving 8 bases not matched to a gene. The CDR3 totals 13 residues. In DNA, the CDR3 is TGTGCCAGCAGCCGGGAGGGGTTAAGGGAGCAGTACTTC. It codes for CASSREGLREQYF.